The sample holds many counts of the clone carrying this TCR beta chain. Individual cDNA molecules were tagged with unique molecular identifiers. Via MiXCR, TCRdb re-called the 5' RACE reads, giving one row per CDR3 protein. Of 25,000 to 35,000 distinct CDR3 sequences in the sample, roughly 4.6% were seen once. This sample stems from a study of early T cells in non-severe SARS-CoV-2 infection. With 1 base removed from V and 12 bases from J, the gap between germline ends came to 13 bases. Per germline, CDR1 MGHRA and CDR2 YSYEKL. The CDR3 has 13 amino acids. The specimen comprised whole blood, sampled at baseline. The TCR comes from an adult who was a healthcare worker with PCR-confirmed SARS-CoV-2 infection or an uninfected control (not recorded which). This chain links TRBV4-1 with TRBJ2-1; tentatively, D is TRBD2 (5 bases). CDR3 in amino acids: CASSQGATILQFF. CDR3 in DNA: TGCGCCAGCAGCCAAGGGGCGACTATCCTGCAGTTCTTC.